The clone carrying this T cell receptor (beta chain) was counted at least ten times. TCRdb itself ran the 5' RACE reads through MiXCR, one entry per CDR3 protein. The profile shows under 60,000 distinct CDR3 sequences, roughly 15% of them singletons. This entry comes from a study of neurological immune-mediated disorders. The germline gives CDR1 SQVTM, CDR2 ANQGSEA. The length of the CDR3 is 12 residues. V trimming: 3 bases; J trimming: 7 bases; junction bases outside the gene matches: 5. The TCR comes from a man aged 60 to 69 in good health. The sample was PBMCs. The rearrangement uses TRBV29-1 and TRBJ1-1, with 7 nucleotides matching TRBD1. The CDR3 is CSVEGGGGEAFF. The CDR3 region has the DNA TGCAGCGTTGAGGGAGGGGGCGGTGAAGCTTTCTTT.